This record covers a single TCR beta chain. Sequence at one end of the junction differs from germline and may be a read error. The sample belongs to a study of blood T cell repertoires in COVID-19. Study as a whole: Sites across the United States, Italy and Spain contributed samples from acute and convalescent COVID-19. The analysed material was cDNA or gDNA that came from T cells, B-cell-depleted T cells, or PBMCs.

Methods used by the authors: Reference gene primer amplification gave nucleated cell count estimates. The table came from immunoSEQ multiplex PCR; TCRdb's copy has only in-frame clones and leaves some out. The V and J calls and clone size were taken over from that table, and D and trimming were inferred from the DNA. Of some 250,000 clones in the sample, approximately 91% are singletons; the top ten hold 0.65% to 0.95%. The TCR was taken from a woman aged 25 to 39 with acute or convalescent COVID-19. What was sequenced was peripheral blood.

The CDR3 region is CASSLRTGISDTQYF. Written as DNA, the CDR3 is TGTGCTAGCAGCTTAAGGACAGGTATTTCAGATACGCAGTATTTT. V is TRBV7-7 and J is TRBJ2-3; 7 bases line up with TRBD1. The germline V gene has CDR1 SSHAT and CDR2 FNYEAQ (reference sequence). The CDR3 length is 15 residues.